This T cell receptor beta chain was recovered during a study of T cell repertoires in cytomegalovirus infection. Germline V gene data show CDR1 as SEHNR and CDR2 as FQNEAQ (reference sequence). Trimming took 7 bases from V and 4 from J; bases not matched to a gene: 5. There are 13 residues in the CDR3. TCRdb analysed the reads with MiXCR anew, one entry per CDR3 protein. The sample records 250,000 to 400,000 distinct CDR3 sequences, about 25% being singletons. Points on this clonotype: Its antigen remains unknown.

The chain has TRBV7-9 and TRBJ2-5; 8 positions agree with TRBD1. The sample consisted of cultured PBMCs, taken from culture after CMV antigen stimulation. This TCR was recovered from a human donor in good health (CMV status not recorded). Some clones in this sample may be carry-over from other donors' samples. DNA for the CDR3: TGTGCCAGCACCCGGGACAGGTTAGAGACCCAGTACTTC. As protein: CASTRDRLETQYF.